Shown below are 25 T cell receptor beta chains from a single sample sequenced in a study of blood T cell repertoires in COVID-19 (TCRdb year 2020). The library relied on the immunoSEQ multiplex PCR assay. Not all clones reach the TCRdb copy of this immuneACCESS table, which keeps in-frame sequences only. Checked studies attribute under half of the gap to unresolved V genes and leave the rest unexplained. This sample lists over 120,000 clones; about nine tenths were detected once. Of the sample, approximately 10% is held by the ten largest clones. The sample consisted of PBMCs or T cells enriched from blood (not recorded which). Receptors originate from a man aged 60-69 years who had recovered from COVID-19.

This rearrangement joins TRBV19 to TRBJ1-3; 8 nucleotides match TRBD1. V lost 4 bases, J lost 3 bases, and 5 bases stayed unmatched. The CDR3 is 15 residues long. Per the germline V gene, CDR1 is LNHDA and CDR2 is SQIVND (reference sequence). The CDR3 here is CASSRQGTRGNTIYF. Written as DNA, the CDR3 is TGTGCCAGTAGTAGACAGGGGACGCGTGGAAACACCATATATTTT.

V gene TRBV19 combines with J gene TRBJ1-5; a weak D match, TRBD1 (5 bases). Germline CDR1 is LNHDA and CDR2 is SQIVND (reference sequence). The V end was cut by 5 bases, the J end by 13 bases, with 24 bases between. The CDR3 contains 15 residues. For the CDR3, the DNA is TGTGCCAGTAGTCCAATGGGGGGAACCGGGCCTCCTCAGCATTTT. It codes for CASSPMGGTGPPQHF. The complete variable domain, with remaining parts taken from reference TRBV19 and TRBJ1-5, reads DGGITQSPKYLFRKEGQNVTLSCEQNLNHDAMYWYRQDPGQGLRLIYYSQIVNDFQKGDIAEGYSVSREKKESFPLTVTSAQKNPTAFYLCASSPMGGTGPPQHFGDGTRLSIL.

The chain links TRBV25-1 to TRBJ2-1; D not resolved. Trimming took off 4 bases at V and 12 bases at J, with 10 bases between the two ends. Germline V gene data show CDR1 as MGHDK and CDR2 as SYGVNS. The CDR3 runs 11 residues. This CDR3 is CASSGLSRQFF. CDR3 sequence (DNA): TGTGCCAGCAGTGGGTTGAGCCGGCAGTTCTTC. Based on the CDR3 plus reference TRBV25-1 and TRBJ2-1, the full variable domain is EADIYQTPRYLVIGTGKKITLECSQTMGHDKMYWYQQDPGMELHLIHYSYGVNSTEKGDLSSESTVSRIRTEHFPLTLESARPSHTSQYLCASSGLSRQFFGPGTRLTVL.

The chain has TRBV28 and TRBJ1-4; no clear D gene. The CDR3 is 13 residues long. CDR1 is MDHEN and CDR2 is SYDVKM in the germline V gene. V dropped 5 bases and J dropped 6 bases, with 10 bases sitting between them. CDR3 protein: CASSPSPHEKLFF. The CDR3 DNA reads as TGTGCCAGCAGTCCCTCTCCCCATGAAAAACTGTTTTTT.

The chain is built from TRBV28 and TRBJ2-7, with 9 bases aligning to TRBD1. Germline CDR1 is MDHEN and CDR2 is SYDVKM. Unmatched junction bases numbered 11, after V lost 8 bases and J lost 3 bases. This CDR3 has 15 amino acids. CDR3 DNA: TGTGCCAGCCTGAGGGGTGGGACAGGGCTCTACGAGCAGTACTTC. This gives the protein CASLRGGTGLYEQYF.

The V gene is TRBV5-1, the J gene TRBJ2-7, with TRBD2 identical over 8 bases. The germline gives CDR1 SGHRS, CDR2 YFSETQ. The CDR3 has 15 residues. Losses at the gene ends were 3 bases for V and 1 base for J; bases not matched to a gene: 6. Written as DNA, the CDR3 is TGCGCCAGCAGCTGGGCGGGGGGCTTATCCTACGAGCAGTACTTC. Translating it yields CASSWAGGLSYEQYF.

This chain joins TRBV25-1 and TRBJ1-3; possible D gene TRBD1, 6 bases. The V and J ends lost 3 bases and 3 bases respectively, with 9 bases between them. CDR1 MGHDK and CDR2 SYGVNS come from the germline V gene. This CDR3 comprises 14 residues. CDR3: CASSDGTLGNTIYF. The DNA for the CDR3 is TGTGCCAGCAGTGACGGGACACTTGGAAACACCATATATTTT.

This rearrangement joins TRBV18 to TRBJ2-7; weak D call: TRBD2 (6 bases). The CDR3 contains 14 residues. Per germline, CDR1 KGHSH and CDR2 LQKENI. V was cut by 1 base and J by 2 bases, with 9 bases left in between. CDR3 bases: TGTGCCAGCTCACCACGGGACTGGGCCTACGAGCAGTACTTC. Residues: CASSPRDWAYEQYF.

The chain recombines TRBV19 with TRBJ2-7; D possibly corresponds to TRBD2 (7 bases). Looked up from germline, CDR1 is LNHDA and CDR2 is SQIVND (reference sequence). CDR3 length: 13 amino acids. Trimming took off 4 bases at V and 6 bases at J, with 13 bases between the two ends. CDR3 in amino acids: CASSNRGASEQYF. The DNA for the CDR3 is TGTGCCAGTAGTAACCGGGGGGCTTCCGAGCAGTACTTC.

CDR3 sequence (DNA): TGTGCCAGCAGCTTGTTGGACATGTCCTACGAGCAGTACTTC. Translation: CASSLLDMSYEQYF. V and J are TRBV7-2 and TRBJ2-7; the D gene is possibly TRBD1 (5 bases). The CDR3 consists of 14 residues. Germline CDR1 reads SGHTA; CDR2 reads FQGNSA. The V end lost 3 bases, the J end lost 1 base, and 10 bases lay between the germline ends.

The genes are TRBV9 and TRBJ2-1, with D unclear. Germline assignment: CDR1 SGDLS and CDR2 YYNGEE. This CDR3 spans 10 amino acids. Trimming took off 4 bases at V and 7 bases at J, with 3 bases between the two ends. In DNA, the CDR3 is TGTGCCAGCAGCTCGAATGAGCAGTTCTTC. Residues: CASSSNEQFF.

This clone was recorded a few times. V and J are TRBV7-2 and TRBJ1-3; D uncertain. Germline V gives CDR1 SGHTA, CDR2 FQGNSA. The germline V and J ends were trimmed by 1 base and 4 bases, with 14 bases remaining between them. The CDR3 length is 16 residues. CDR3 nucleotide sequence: TGTGCCAGCAGCTTAGAGATCTGGCCATCCGGAAACACCATATATTTT. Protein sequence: CASSLEIWPSGNTIYF.

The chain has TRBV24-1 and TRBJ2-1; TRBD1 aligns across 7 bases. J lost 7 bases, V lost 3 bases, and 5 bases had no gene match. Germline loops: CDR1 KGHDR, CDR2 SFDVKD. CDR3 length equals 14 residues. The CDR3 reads CATSDHDRANEQFF. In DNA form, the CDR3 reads TGTGCCACCAGTGATCATGACAGGGCGAATGAGCAGTTCTTC.

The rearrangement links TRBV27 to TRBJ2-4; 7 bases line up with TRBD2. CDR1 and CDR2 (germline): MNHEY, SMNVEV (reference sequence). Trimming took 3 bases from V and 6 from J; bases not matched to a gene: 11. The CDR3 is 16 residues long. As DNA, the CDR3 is TGTGCCAGCAGTTTGCTCGGTGGCGGGGGTGGAAACATTCAGTACTTC. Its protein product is CASSLLGGGGGNIQYF.

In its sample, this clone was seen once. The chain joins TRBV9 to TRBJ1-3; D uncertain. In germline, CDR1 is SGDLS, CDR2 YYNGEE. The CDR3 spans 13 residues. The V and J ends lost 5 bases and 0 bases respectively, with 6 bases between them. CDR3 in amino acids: CASSPISGNTIYF. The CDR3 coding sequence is TGTGCCAGCAGTCCCATCTCTGGAAACACCATATATTTT.

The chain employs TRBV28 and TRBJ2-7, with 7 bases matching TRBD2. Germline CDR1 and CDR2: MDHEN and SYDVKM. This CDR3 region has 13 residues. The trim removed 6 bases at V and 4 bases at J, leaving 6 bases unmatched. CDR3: CASSRGGRYEQYF. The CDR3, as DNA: TGTGCCAGCAGCCGCGGGGGAAGGTACGAGCAGTACTTC.

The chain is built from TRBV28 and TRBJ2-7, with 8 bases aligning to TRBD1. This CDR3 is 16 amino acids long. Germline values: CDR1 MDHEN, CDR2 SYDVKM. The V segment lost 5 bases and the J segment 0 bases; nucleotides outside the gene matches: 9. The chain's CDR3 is CASSSLTGDSSYEQYF. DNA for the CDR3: TGTGCCAGCAGTAGTCTGACAGGGGATAGCTCCTACGAGCAGTACTTC.

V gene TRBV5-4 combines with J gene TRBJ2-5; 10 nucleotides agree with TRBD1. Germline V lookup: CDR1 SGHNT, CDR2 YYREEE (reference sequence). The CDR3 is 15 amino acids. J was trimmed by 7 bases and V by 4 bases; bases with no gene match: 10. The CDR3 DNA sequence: TGTGCCAGCAGCCTACAATCGGGACAGGGGTCGACCCAGTACTTC. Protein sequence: CASSLQSGQGSTQYF.

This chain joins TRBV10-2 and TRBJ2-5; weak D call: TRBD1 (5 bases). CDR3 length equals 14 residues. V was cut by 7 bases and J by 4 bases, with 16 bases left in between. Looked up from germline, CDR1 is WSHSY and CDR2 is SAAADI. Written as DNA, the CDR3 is TGCGCCAGCACCAAAGGGGTTCCCGCAGAGACCCAGTACTTC. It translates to CASTKGVPAETQYF.

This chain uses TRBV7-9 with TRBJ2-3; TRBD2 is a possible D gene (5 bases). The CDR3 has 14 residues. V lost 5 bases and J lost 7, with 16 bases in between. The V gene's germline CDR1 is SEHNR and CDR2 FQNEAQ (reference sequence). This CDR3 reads CASSMSGTLNTQYF. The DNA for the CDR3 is TGTGCCAGCAGCATGAGCGGTACGCTAAATACGCAGTATTTT. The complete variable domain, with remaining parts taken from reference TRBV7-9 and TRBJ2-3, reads DTGVSQNPRHKITKRGQNVTFRCDPISEHNRLYWYRQTLGQGPEFLTYFQNEAQLEKSRLLSDRFSAERPKGSFSTLEIQRTEQGDSAMYLCASSMSGTLNTQYFGPGTRLTVL.

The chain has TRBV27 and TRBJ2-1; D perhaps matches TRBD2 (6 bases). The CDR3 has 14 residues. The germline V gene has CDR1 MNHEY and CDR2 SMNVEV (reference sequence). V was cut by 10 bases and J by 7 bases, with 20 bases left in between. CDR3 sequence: CATGDGGNTNEQFF. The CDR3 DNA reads TGTGCCACCGGGGATGGGGGGAATACGAATGAGCAGTTCTTC.

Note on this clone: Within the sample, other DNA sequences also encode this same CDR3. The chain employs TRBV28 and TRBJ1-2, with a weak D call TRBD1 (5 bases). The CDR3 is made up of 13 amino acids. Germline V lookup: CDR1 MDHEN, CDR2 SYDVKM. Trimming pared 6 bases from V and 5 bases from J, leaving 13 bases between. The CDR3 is CASSNGGGYGYTF. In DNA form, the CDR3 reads TGTGCCAGCAGCAATGGGGGAGGATATGGCTACACCTTC.

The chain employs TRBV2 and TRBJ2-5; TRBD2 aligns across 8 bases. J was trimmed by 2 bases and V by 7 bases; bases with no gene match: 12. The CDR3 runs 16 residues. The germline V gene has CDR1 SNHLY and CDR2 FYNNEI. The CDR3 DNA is TGTGCCAGCATGATCATAGGGGTAGCGGGACAAGAGACCCAGTACTTC. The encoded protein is CASMIIGVAGQETQYF.

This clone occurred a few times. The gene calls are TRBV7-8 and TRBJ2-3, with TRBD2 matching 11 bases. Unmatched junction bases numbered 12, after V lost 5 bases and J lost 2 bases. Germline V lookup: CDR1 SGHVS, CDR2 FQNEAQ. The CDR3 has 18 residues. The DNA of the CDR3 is TGTGCCAGCAGCAGCCGGAGGGTAGCGGGGGGGCCCACAGATACGCAGTATTTT. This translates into CASSSRRVAGGPTDTQYF.

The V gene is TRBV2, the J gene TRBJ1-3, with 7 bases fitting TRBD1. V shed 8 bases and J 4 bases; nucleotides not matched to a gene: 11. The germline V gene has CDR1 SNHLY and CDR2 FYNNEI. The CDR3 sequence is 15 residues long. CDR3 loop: CASVNEGARGNTIYF. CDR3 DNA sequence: TGTGCCAGCGTGAACGAGGGGGCGAGAGGAAACACCATATATTTT.